These 32 T cell receptor beta chains originate from one sample sequenced in a study of blood T cell repertoires in COVID-19. Measured with immunoSEQ multiplex PCR; TCRdb has only the in-frame clones, and not every one. The sample lists under 30,000 clones; nearly 90% were seen once. Sequencing was carried out using peripheral blood. Every receptor here comes from a human donor in a cohort sampled during active COVID-19.

The J gene is TRBJ2-7, the V gene TRBV11-2; D unclear. The CDR3 extends over 16 amino acids. V lost 0 bases and J 0 bases, leaving 12 bases between the germline ends. CDR1 SGHAT and CDR2 FQNNGV come from the germline V gene. This CDR3 reads CASSLDLSVYSYEQYF. The CDR3 DNA is TGTGCCAGCAGCTTAGATCTTTCCGTCTACTCCTACGAGCAGTACTTC.

This chain links TRBV6-1 with TRBJ1-2; no reliable D call. Germline CDR1 MNHNS, CDR2 SASEGT. The CDR3 is made up of 13 amino acids. The germline V and J ends were trimmed by 3 bases and 3 bases, with 8 bases remaining between them. CDR3 region: CASSESGDYGYTF. The CDR3 DNA sequence: TGTGCCAGCAGTGAGTCTGGAGACTATGGCTACACCTTC.

The chain carries TRBV3-1 (or the pseudogene TRBV3-2) and TRBJ2-1, with D unclear. Germline V gene data show CDR1 as LGHDT and CDR2 as YNNKEL (reference sequence). The CDR3 contains 12 residues. V lost 4 bases to trimming and J lost 2 bases, with 3 bases between them. Here the CDR3 reads CASSPTYNEQFF. CDR3 bases: TGTGCCAGCAGCCCTACCTACAATGAGCAGTTCTTC.

The chain has TRBV4-1 and TRBJ1-4, with TRBD1 matching 7 bases. The CDR3 spans 17 residues. Germline V gene lookup returns CDR1 MGHRA and CDR2 YSYEKL. V gave up 0 bases and J gave up 8 bases; unmatched junction bases: 12. In nucleotides, the CDR3 is TGCGCCAGCAGCCAAGATGAGACCGGGAGCAGGGGGGAAAAACTGTTTTTT. Its translation: CASSQDETGSRGEKLFF.

In DNA form, the CDR3 reads TGTGCCAGCAGCCAAGAAATCCTCGACAGGCGAGTTGAAGCTTTCTTT. It translates to CASSQEILDRRVEAFF. The J gene is TRBJ1-1, the V gene TRBV3-1 (or the pseudogene TRBV3-2), with TRBD1 as a possible D gene (6 bases). Per the germline V gene, CDR1 is LGHDT and CDR2 is YNNKEL (reference sequence). V lost 0 bases to trimming and J lost 7 bases, with 18 bases between them. This CDR3 has 16 amino acids.

This chain connects TRBV28 to TRBJ2-7; 8 bases agree with TRBD1. The V and J ends lost 6 bases and 6 bases, in that order; junction bases with no gene match: 7. In germline, CDR1 is MDHEN, CDR2 SYDVKM. The CDR3 is made up of 13 amino acids. The CDR3 DNA sequence: TGTGCCAGCAGGGCGGGACAGGTCCTCGAGCAGTACTTC. Encoded protein: CASRAGQVLEQYF.

The chain is built from TRBV5-4 and TRBJ1-1; TRBD1 matches at 7 bases. The V segment lost 6 bases and the J segment 1 base; nucleotides outside the gene matches: 9. From germline, CDR1 is SGHNT and CDR2 YYREEE (reference sequence). CDR3 size: 15 residues. In DNA form, the CDR3 reads TGTGCCAGCAAACGAGGGCAGGGGGGGAACACTGAAGCTTTCTTT. This translates into CASKRGQGGNTEAFF.

V and J are TRBV3-1 (or the pseudogene TRBV3-2) and TRBJ2-2; D not resolved. From germline, CDR1 is LGHDT and CDR2 YNNKEL (reference sequence). Trimming took 1 base from V and 4 from J, leaving 4 bases between them. The CDR3 has 13 amino acids. CDR3 nucleotides: TGTGCCAGCAGCCAAGTCAGCACCGGGGAGCTGTTTTTT. This encodes CASSQVSTGELFF.

This chain uses TRBV12-5 with TRBJ1-5, with 8 bases aligning to TRBD1. The CDR3 sequence is 15 residues long. V was clipped by 5 bases and J by 6 bases; unmatched bases: 9. From germline, CDR1 is LGHNT and CDR2 FRNRAP. The CDR3 sequence is CASGPGQGASQPQHF. The DNA for the CDR3 is TGTGCTAGTGGTCCCGGACAGGGAGCATCTCAGCCCCAGCATTTT.

V usage is TRBV7-2 and J usage is TRBJ2-3; 7 bases map to TRBD2. The CDR3 consists of 16 residues. Unmatched junction bases numbered 9, after V lost 1 base and J lost 5 bases. The germline CDR1 and CDR2 sequences are SGHTA and FQGNSA. CDR3 in amino acids: CASSLGFGAGVDTQYF. DNA of the CDR3: TGTGCCAGCAGCTTAGGGTTTGGGGCGGGAGTAGATACGCAGTATTTT.

This clone is judged medium-sized. The chain recombines TRBV9 with TRBJ2-7, with no clear D. There are 13 residues in the CDR3. Germline CDR1 is SGDLS and CDR2 is YYNGEE. Trimming took 0 bases from V and 3 from J, leaving 7 bases between them. CDR3 sequence reads: CASSVGNGYEQYF. As DNA, the CDR3 is TGTGCCAGCAGCGTAGGTAACGGCTACGAGCAGTACTTC.

V usage is TRBV18 and J usage is TRBJ2-7; 12 nucleotides align to TRBD1. The trim removed 5 bases at V and 5 bases at J, leaving 7 bases unmatched. Germline-derived CDR1 and CDR2 are KGHSH and LQKENI. The CDR3 totals 15 residues. CDR3 coding DNA: TGTGCCAGCTCAGCCGGGACAGGGGGCGTGAACGAGCAGTACTTC. This codes for CASSAGTGGVNEQYF. Complete variable domain (other parts from reference TRBV18 and TRBJ2-7): NAGVMQNPRHLVRRRGQEARLRCSPMKGHSHVYWYRQLPEEGLKFMVYLQKENIIDESGMPKERFSAEFPKEGPSILRIQQVVRGDSAAYFCASSAGTGGVNEQYFGPGTRLTVT.

The chain recombines TRBV5-5 with TRBJ1-6; D is unclear. CDR1 is SGHKS and CDR2 is YYEKEE in the germline V gene (reference sequence). This CDR3 contains 15 residues. Trimming removed 0 bases at V and 6 bases at J, with 10 bases between. CDR3 residues: CASSLALSVNSPLHF. CDR3 in DNA: TGTGCCAGCAGCTTGGCTTTGTCAGTTAATTCACCCCTCCACTTT. Variable domain in full (rest from reference TRBV5-5 and TRBJ1-6): DAGVTQSPTHLIKTRGQQVTLRCSPISGHKSVSWYQQVLGQGPQFIFQYYEKEERGRGNFPDRFSARQFPNYSSELNVNALLLGDSALYLCASSLALSVNSPLHFGNGTRLTVT.

This rearrangement joins TRBV2 to TRBJ2-2; D gene ambiguous. The CDR3 contains 13 residues. The V end was cut by 4 bases, the J end by 4 bases, with 7 bases between. The germline V gene encodes CDR1 SNHLY and CDR2 FYNNEI. DNA for the CDR3: TGTGCCAGCAGTGGGCTAGGCACCGGGGAGCTGTTTTTT. It translates to CASSGLGTGELFF.

As DNA, the CDR3 is TGCGCCAGCAGCCAAGATCCCGGGACACCCTACGAGCAGTACTTC. It encodes CASSQDPGTPYEQYF. J is TRBJ2-7 and V is TRBV4-1; tentatively, D is TRBD1 (6 bases). There are 15 residues in the CDR3. V shed 0 bases and J shed 2 bases, with 11 bases lying between them. CDR1 is MGHRA and CDR2 is YSYEKL in the germline V gene.

The chain has TRBV2 and TRBJ2-3, with TRBD2 as a possible D gene (7 bases). With 9 bases removed from V and 6 bases from J, the gap between germline ends came to 22 bases. This CDR3 contains 15 residues. CDR1 SNHLY and CDR2 FYNNEI come from the germline V gene. CDR3 in DNA: TGTGCCAGTGAGGGGGACTATTATATGGGGGATACGCAGTATTTT. Protein sequence: CASEGDYYMGDTQYF.

This chain links TRBV10-2 with TRBJ2-2, with TRBD2 identical over 14 bases. V shed 6 bases and J 5 bases; nucleotides not matched to a gene: 2. This CDR3 comprises 15 residues. The germline gives CDR1 WSHSY, CDR2 SAAADI. CDR3 DNA: TGCGCCAGCAGGAGACTAGCGGGGGGGACCGGGGAGCTGTTTTTT. It yields the protein CASRRLAGGTGELFF.

The V gene is TRBV6-5, the J gene TRBJ2-7, with TRBD2 as a possible D gene (6 bases). Trimming removed 2 bases from V and 0 bases from J, with 11 bases in between. The CDR3 has 15 residues. Germline CDR1 MNHEY, CDR2 SVGAGI. As DNA, the CDR3 is TGTGCCAGCAGTTACGGGACTGCGAGCTCCTACGAGCAGTACTTC. Translated: CASSYGTASSYEQYF.

The chain recombines TRBV11-2 with TRBJ2-1; maybe TRBD1 (6 bases). Germline CDR1 and CDR2: SGHAT and FQNNGV. The CDR3 runs 13 residues. V was clipped by 6 bases and J by 5 bases, with 11 bases between them. The CDR3 sequence is CASRLTGNNEQFF. For the CDR3, the DNA is TGTGCCAGCAGACTAACAGGGAACAATGAGCAGTTCTTC.

The CDR3 DNA reads TGTGCCAGCAGCCCAGGCTCCTATGGCTACACCTTC. It encodes CASSPGSYGYTF. V usage is TRBV3-1 (or the pseudogene TRBV3-2) and J usage is TRBJ1-2; no firm D call. The CDR3 is 12 residues long. Trimming removed 4 bases from V and 4 bases from J, with 7 bases in between. Germline V gene lookup returns CDR1 LGHDT and CDR2 YNNKEL (reference sequence).

The chain links TRBV30 to TRBJ2-7; 12 positions match TRBD2. J was trimmed by 0 bases and V by 1 base; bases with no gene match: 4. Germline V gene lookup returns CDR1 GTSNPN and CDR2 SVGIG (reference sequence). This CDR3 comprises 16 residues. The DNA for the CDR3 is TGTGCCTGGAGTGGGACTAGCGGGACGAGCTCCTACGAGCAGTACTTC. Its protein is CAWSGTSGTSSYEQYF. The complete variable domain, with remaining parts taken from reference TRBV30 and TRBJ2-7, reads SQTIHQWPATLVQPVGSPLSLECTVEGTSNPNLYWYRQAAGRGLQLLFYSVGIGQISSEVPQNLSASRPQDRQFILSSKKLLLSDSGFYLCAWSGTSGTSSYEQYFGPGTRLTVT.

The rearrangement uses TRBV6-5 and TRBJ1-1, with D unresolved. Germline V gene sequence: CDR1 MNHEY, CDR2 SVGAGI. Trimming removed 5 bases from V and 5 bases from J, with 12 bases in between. The CDR3 is 13 residues long. DNA of the CDR3: TGTGCCAGCAGTCCTATATACTTGACTGAAGCTTTCTTT. As protein: CASSPIYLTEAFF.

This rearrangement joins TRBV5-1 to TRBJ2-7; D might be TRBD2 (6 bases). The germline V gene has CDR1 SGHRS and CDR2 YFSETQ. Trimming pared 0 bases from V and 2 bases from J, leaving 12 bases between. The CDR3 spans 15 residues. CDR3 sequence reads: CASSLASGTPYEQYF. As DNA, the CDR3 is TGCGCCAGCAGCTTGGCCTCGGGGACTCCCTACGAGCAGTACTTC.

This clone was counted only a few times. The V gene is TRBV5-5, the J gene TRBJ1-2, with a tentative D call TRBD1 (5 bases). This CDR3 has 15 amino acids. CDR1 SGHKS and CDR2 YYEKEE come from the germline V gene (reference sequence). V was trimmed by 0 bases and J by 5 bases, leaving 14 bases between them. CDR3 nucleotide sequence: TGTGCCAGCAGCTTGGGATTGGGGGAGGTGTATGGCTACACCTTC. It is translated as CASSLGLGEVYGYTF.

About this clone itself: Sequence at one end of the junction differs from germline and may be a read error. The chain carries TRBV7-7 and TRBJ2-5, with 10 positions matching TRBD1. This CDR3 is built from 16 residues. Per germline, CDR1 SSHAT and CDR2 FNYEAQ (reference sequence). The CDR3 region is CASSQHPDRGKETQYF. In DNA, the CDR3 is TGTGCTAGCAGCCAGCACCCGGACAGGGGGAAAGAGACCCAGTACTTC.

This clone was detected a few times. V gene TRBV4-2 combines with J gene TRBJ1-5; no definite D call. The CDR3 is 14 amino acids. V was pared by 0 bases and J by 10 bases, with 13 bases between. Per the germline V gene, CDR1 is LGHNA and CDR2 is YNFKEQ. CDR3: CASSQDLDFFPQHF. The DNA for the CDR3 is TGTGCCAGCAGCCAAGATCTTGACTTTTTTCCCCAGCATTTT.

CDR3 DNA sequence: TGCGCCAGCAGCCAAACGGCCCCAGGGTTCGCGAACACCGGGGAGCTGTTTTTT. Translation: CASSQTAPGFANTGELFF. The J gene is TRBJ2-2, the V gene TRBV4-1, with D perhaps TRBD1 (5 bases). CDR3 length equals 18 residues. V lost 2 bases to trimming and J lost 0 bases, with 16 bases between them. Germline V lookup: CDR1 MGHRA, CDR2 YSYEKL.

V and J are TRBV30 and TRBJ2-7, with 7 positions matching TRBD2. This CDR3 comprises 13 residues. The J segment lost 0 bases and the V segment lost 5 bases, leaving 4 bases of the junction unmatched. Germline lookup yields CDR1 GTSNPN and CDR2 SVGIG (reference sequence). Written as DNA, the CDR3 is TGTGCCTGGTCCAGCGGGGCCTCCTACGAGCAGTACTTC. It codes for CAWSSGASYEQYF.

This clone was seen only once. The rearrangement uses TRBV19 and TRBJ1-2; D is ambiguous. The V gene's germline CDR1 is LNHDA and CDR2 SQIVND (reference sequence). This CDR3 region has 13 residues. V was clipped by 6 bases and J by 4 bases, with 12 bases between them. In nucleotides, the CDR3 is TGTGCCAGTAGCGTTACTGTAAGCTATGGCTACACCTTC. It encodes CASSVTVSYGYTF. Full variable domain (outside the CDR3, taken from reference TRBV19 and TRBJ1-2): DGGITQSPKYLFRKEGQNVTLSCEQNLNHDAMYWYRQDPGQGLRLIYYSQIVNDFQKGDIAEGYSVSREKKESFPLTVTSAQKNPTAFYLCASSVTVSYGYTFGSGTRLTVV.

This clone was seen a handful of times. V and J are TRBV6-5 and TRBJ2-7; no clear D gene. Trimming shortened V by 0 bases and J by 4 bases, and 4 bases separated the two germline ends. The CDR3 is 12 amino acids. CDR1 MNHEY and CDR2 SVGAGI come from the germline V gene. Written as DNA, the CDR3 is TGTGCCAGCAGTTACTCCCAATACGAGCAGTACTTC. It translates to CASSYSQYEQYF.

The chain has TRBV5-1 and TRBJ2-1, with D hard to call. This CDR3 spans 15 amino acids. Deletions cut 4 bases from V and 0 bases from J, with 11 bases between. Per the germline V gene, CDR1 is SGHRS and CDR2 is YFSETQ. CDR3 sequence (DNA): TGCGCCAGCAGCCCATACACAAGCTCCTACAATGAGCAGTTCTTC. As protein: CASSPYTSSYNEQFF. The whole variable domain, filled in from reference TRBV5-1 and TRBJ2-1, reads KAGVTQTPRYLIKTRGQQVTLSCSPISGHRSVSWYQQTPGQGLQFLFEYFSETQRNKGNFPGRFSGRQFSNSRSEMNVSTLELGDSALYLCASSPYTSSYNEQFFGPGTRLTVL.

The chain uses TRBV5-4 and TRBJ2-3; TRBD2 agrees at 15 bases. Germline V gene sequence: CDR1 SGHNT, CDR2 YYREEE (reference sequence). J lost 5 bases, V lost 4 bases, and 8 bases had no gene match. The CDR3 consists of 17 residues. CDR3 region: CASSPGTSGGNRDTQYF. In DNA form, the CDR3 reads TGTGCCAGCAGCCCTGGGACTAGCGGGGGGAATAGAGATACGCAGTATTTT.